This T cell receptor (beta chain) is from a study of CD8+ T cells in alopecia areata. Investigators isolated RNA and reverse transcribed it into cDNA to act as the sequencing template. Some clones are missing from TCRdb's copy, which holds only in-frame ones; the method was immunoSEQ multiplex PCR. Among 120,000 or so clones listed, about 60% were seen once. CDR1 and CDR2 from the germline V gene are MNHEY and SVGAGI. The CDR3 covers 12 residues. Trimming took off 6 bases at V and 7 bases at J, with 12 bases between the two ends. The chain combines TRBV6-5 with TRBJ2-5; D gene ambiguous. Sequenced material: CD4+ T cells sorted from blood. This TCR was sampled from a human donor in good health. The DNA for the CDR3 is TGTGCCAGCAGCGCCCAGGAGAGGACCCAGTACTTC. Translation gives CASSAQERTQYF.